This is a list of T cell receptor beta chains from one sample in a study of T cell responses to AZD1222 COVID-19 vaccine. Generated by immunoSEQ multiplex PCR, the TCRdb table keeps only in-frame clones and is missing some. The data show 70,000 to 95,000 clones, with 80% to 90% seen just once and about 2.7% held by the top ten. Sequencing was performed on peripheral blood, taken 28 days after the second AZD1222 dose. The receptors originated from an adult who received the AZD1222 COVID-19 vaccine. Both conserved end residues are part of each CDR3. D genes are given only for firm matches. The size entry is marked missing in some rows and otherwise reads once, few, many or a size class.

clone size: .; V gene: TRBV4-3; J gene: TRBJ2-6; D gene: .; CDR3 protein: CASSQDNTAGANVLTF; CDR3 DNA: TGCGCCAGCAGCCAAGATAACACAGCTGGGGCCAACGTCCTGACTTTC
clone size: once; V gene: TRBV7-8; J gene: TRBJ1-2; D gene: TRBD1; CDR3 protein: CASSLALDGTGYTF; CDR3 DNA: TGTGCCAGCAGCTTAGCTCTCGACGGGACAGGGTACACCTTC
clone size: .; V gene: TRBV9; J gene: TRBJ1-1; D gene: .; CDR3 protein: CASSVVSMNTEAFF; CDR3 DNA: TGTGCCAGCAGCGTAGTGTCTATGAACACTGAAGCTTTCTTT
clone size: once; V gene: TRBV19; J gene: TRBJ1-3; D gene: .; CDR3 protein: CASTQGGKSGNTIYF; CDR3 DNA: TGTGCCAGTACACAGGGAGGAAAATCTGGAAACACCATATATTTT
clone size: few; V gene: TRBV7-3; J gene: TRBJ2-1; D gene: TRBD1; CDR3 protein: CASSLQGSGFDEQFF; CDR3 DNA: TGTGCCAGCAGCCTACAGGGGTCGGGATTCGATGAGCAGTTCTTC
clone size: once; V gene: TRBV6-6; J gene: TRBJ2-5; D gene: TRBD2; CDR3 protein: CASSYDLGGGRETQYF; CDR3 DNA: TGTGCCAGCAGTTATGATCTCGGGGGGGGACGGGAGACCCAGTACTTC
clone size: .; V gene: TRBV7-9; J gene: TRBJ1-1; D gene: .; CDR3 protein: CASSPRGARTEAFF; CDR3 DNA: TGTGCCAGCAGCCCTCGGGGGGCAAGAACTGAAGCTTTCTTT
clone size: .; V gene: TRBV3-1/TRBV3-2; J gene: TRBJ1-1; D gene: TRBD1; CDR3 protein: CASSHRQGVEAFF; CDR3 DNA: TGTGCCAGCAGCCACCGACAGGGGGTTGAAGCTTTCTTT
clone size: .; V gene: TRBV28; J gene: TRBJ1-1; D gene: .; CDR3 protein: CASSLEGSEAFF; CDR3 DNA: TGTGCCAGCAGTTTAGAGGGTTCTGAAGCTTTCTTT
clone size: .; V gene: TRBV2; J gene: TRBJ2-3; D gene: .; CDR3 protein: CASSVAGFQDTQYF; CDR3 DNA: TGTGCCAGCAGTGTTGCGGGGTTTCAAGATACGCAGTATTTT
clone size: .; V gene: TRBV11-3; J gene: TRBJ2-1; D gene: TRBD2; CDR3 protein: CASSLGTAGDDEQFF; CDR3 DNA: TGTGCCAGCAGCTTAGGTACAGCGGGAGACGATGAGCAGTTCTTC
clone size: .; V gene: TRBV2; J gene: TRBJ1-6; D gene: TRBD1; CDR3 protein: CASSEGGQGASYNSPLHF; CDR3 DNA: TGTGCCAGCAGTGAGGGGGGGCAGGGGGCCTCCTATAATTCACCCCTCCACTTT
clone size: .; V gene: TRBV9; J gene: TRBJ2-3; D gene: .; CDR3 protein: CASSVVLSDTQYF; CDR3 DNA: TGTGCCAGCAGCGTAGTACTCTCAGATACGCAGTATTTT
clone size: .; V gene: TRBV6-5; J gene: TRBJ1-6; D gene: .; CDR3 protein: CATKGHNSPLHF; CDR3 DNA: TGTGCCACGAAGGGCCATAATTCACCCCTCCACTTT
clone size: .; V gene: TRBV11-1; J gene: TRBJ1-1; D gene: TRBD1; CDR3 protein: CASSLEGATEAFF; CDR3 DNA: TGTGCCAGCAGCTTAGAGGGGGCAACTGAAGCTTTCTTT
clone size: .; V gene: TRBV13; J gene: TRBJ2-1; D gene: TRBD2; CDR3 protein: CASNRLRAGEGVIGYGEQFF; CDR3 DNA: TGTGCCAGCAACCGCCTACGAGCGGGAGAGGGGGTGATAGGGTACGGTGAGCAGTTCTTC
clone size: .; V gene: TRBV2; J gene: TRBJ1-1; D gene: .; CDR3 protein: CASSEFGAGGNTEAFF; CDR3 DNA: TGTGCCAGCAGTGAATTTGGGGCAGGAGGGAACACTGAAGCTTTCTTT
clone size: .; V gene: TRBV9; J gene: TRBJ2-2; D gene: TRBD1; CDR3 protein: CASSVGGTGYSGELFF; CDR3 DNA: TGTGCCAGCAGCGTAGGAGGGACAGGTTATTCCGGGGAGCTGTTTTTT
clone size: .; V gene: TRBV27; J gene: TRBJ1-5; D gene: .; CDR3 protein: CASSQWPDSNQPQHF; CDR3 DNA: TGTGCCAGCAGCCAATGGCCCGATAGCAATCAGCCCCAGCATTTT
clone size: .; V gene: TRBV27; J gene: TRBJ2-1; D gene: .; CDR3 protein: CASSHGLVRNEQFF; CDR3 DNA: TGTGCCAGCAGTCACGGTCTAGTTAGGAATGAGCAGTTCTTC
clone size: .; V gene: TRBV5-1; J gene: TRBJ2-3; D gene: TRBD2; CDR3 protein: CASRAAGVSDTQYF; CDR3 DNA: TGCGCCAGCAGAGCAGCGGGAGTGTCAGATACGCAGTATTTT
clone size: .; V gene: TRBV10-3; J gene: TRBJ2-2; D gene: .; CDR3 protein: CAIRDPTGPGELFF; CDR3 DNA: TGTGCCATCAGGGACCCTACAGGGCCCGGGGAGCTGTTTTTT
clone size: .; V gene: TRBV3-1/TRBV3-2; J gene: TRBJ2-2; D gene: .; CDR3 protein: CASSQGGRQNTGELFF; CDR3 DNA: TGTGCCAGCAGCCAAGGGGGAAGACAGAACACCGGGGAGCTGTTTTTT
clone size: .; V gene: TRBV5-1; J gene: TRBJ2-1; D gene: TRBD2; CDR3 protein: CASSLLQLPFSGGTHNEQFF; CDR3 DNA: TGCGCCAGCAGCTTGTTGCAGTTGCCCTTTTCGGGAGGGACTCACAATGAGCAGTTCTTC
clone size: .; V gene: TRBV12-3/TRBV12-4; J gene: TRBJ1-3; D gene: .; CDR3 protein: CASSFLDTIYF; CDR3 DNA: TGTGCCAGCAGTTTCTTGGACACCATATATTTT
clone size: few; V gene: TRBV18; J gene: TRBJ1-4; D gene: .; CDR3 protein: CASSPFNGRNEKLFF; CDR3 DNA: TGTGCCAGCTCACCATTTAACGGACGTAATGAAAAACTGTTTTTT
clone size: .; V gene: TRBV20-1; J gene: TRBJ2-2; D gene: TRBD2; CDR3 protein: CSASSASGRAGELFF; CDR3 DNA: TGCAGTGCTAGTTCGGCTAGCGGGAGAGCCGGGGAGCTGTTTTTT
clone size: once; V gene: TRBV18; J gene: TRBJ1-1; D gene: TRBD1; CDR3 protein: CASSPPRTGVLNTEAFF; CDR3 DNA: TGTGCCAGCTCACCTCCGCGGACAGGGGTCCTGAACACTGAAGCTTTCTTT
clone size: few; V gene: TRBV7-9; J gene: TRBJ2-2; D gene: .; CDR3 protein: CASSLLGELFF; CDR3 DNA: TGTGCCAGCAGCTTGCTGGGGGAGCTGTTTTTT
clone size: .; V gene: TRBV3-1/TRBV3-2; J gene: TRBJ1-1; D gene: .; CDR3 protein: CASSQLTSQAFF; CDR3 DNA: TGTGCCAGCAGCCAACTTACATCCCAGGCTTTCTTT
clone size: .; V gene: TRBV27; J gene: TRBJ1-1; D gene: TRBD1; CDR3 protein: CASSFLRTGTEAFF; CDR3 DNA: TGTGCCAGCAGTTTCTTGAGGACAGGCACTGAAGCTTTCTTT
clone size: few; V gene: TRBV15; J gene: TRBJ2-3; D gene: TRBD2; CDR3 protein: CATRRGEGTDTQYF; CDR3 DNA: TGTGCCACCAGGCGGGGGGAAGGTACAGATACGCAGTATTTT
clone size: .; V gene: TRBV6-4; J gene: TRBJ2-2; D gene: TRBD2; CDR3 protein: CASSIAGGTGELFF; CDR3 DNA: TGTGCCAGCAGTATTGCGGGAGGCACCGGGGAGCTGTTTTTT
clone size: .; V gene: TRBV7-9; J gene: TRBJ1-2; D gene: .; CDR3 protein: CASSPGGARLMNGYTF; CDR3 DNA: TGTGCCAGCAGCCCGGGAGGGGCCCGCCTGATGAATGGCTACACCTTC
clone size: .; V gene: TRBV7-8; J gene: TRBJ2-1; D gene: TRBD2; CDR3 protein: CASSGTGTSGGPRSYNEQFF; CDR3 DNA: TGTGCCAGCAGCGGTACCGGGACTAGCGGGGGGCCCCGCTCCTACAATGAGCAGTTCTTC
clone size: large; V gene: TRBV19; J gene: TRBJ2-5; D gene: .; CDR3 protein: CASSTAQQETQYF; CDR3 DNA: TGTGCCAGTAGTACCGCCCAGCAAGAGACCCAGTACTTC
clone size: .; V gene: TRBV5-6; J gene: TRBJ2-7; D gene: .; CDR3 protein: CASSFGQGTYEQYF; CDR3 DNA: TGTGCCAGCAGCTTCGGGCAGGGGACCTACGAGCAGTACTTC
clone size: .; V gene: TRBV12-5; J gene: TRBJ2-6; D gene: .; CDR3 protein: CASGLVGITSGANVLTF; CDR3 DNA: TGTGCTAGTGGTTTGGTAGGGATCACCTCTGGGGCCAACGTCCTGACTTTC
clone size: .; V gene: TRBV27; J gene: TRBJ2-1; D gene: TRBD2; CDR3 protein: CASSQETGTSQFF; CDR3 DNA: TGTGCCAGCAGTCAAGAGACCGGGACTAGCCAGTTCTTC